This T cell receptor beta chain was documented in a study of OX40 agonist ivuxolimab in advanced cancers. Across the study: At 0.01 to 10 mg/kg, ivuxolimab was administered intravenously to patients every 2 weeks. Under the entry rules, prior anti-PD-1, anti-PD-L1 or anti-CTLA-4 therapy was allowed, and more than 35% had some.

Germline CDR1 and CDR2: SGHRS and YFSETQ. The CDR3 totals 15 residues. V dropped 4 bases and J dropped 3; count of bases not matched to a gene: 8. Profiled with immunoSEQ multiplex PCR; TCRdb holds only in-frame clones, not every one. The sample consists of 1,800 or so clones, 70% to 75% of them appearing once. The chain is built from TRBV5-1 and TRBJ2-3; 7 bases fit TRBD2. This material consisted of CD4+ or CD8+ T cells sorted from blood, taken in a trial of the OX40 agonist ivuxolimab. The clonotype was recovered from an adult with an advanced solid tumor such as melanoma, head and neck, liver or kidney cancer. CDR3 loop: CASSRAGGKTDTQYF. The CDR3 coding sequence is TGCGCCAGCAGCCGCGCCGGGGGGAAAACAGATACGCAGTATTTT.